Each of the 10 T cell receptor beta chains below was sequenced from the same sample in a study of blood T cell repertoires in COVID-19. The data were produced by immunoSEQ multiplex PCR, yet TCRdb's version contains in-frame clones alone and is incomplete. The sample holds some 80,000 clones; 90% are singletons and the top ten take about 2.5%. Material: peripheral blood. The receptors originated from a human donor in a cohort sampled during active COVID-19.

The chain couples TRBV19 to TRBJ1-5; 7 bases fit TRBD1. V shed 4 bases, J shed 7 bases, and the junction held 7 bases outside the gene matches. The CDR3 is 14 residues long. Germline CDR1 and CDR2: LNHDA and SQIVND (reference sequence). CDR3 coding DNA: TGTGCCAGTAGTAAGACAGGGAAGGGACAGCCCCAGCATTTT. Translated: CASSKTGKGQPQHF.

The V and J genes are TRBV4-3 and TRBJ2-1, with 7 bases identical to TRBD1. Germline V gene data show CDR1 as LGHNA and CDR2 as YSLEER. The ends lost 2 bases at V and 8 bases at J; junction bases unmatched: 6. This CDR3 region has 14 residues. The CDR3 loop reads CASSQRTGIDEQFF. The CDR3 DNA reads as TGCGCCAGCAGCCAAAGGACAGGAATCGATGAGCAGTTCTTC.

The chain uses TRBV7-2 and TRBJ2-1; 14 bases map to TRBD2. Trimming removed 5 bases from V and 4 bases from J; junction bases left unmatched: 4. The CDR3 consists of 16 residues. Germline V gene lookup returns CDR1 SGHTA and CDR2 FQGNSA. DNA of the CDR3: TGTGCCAGCAGCCCCCGACTAGCGGGAGGGTACAATGAGCAGTTCTTC. Translated, it gives CASSPRLAGGYNEQFF.

J is TRBJ2-2 and V is TRBV2; 9 bases are shared with TRBD2. This CDR3 has 16 amino acids. The germline gives CDR1 SNHLY, CDR2 FYNNEI. V shed 2 bases, J shed 6 bases, and the junction held 7 bases outside the gene matches. CDR3 coding DNA: TGTGCCAGCAGTGAATTAGGCGGGAGGGCTTCCGGGGAGCTGTTTTTT. Residues: CASSELGGRASGELFF.

J is TRBJ2-3 and V is TRBV6-1, with TRBD2 matching over 8 bases. This CDR3 comprises 17 residues. The junction had 6 bases not matched to a gene; V was cut back by 0 bases and J by 1 base. Germline CDR1 and CDR2: MNHNS and SASEGT. CDR3 in DNA: TGTGCCAGCAGTGAAGCCGCTATGACTAGCGGCACAGATACGCAGTATTTT. Translation: CASSEAAMTSGTDTQYF.

The genes are TRBV3-1 (or the pseudogene TRBV3-2) and TRBJ2-7, with 10 bases identical to TRBD1. CDR1 LGHDT and CDR2 YNNKEL come from the germline V gene (reference sequence). This CDR3 is built from 15 residues. V trimming: 4 bases; J trimming: 4 bases; junction bases outside the gene matches: 7. This CDR3 reads CASSPIRTGGYEQYF. The CDR3 region has the DNA TGTGCCAGCAGCCCGATTAGGACAGGGGGTTACGAGCAGTACTTC.

This chain connects TRBV6-5 to TRBJ2-1, with D maybe TRBD1 (5 bases). Trimming removed 7 bases at V and 7 bases at J, with 14 bases between. The germline V gene has CDR1 MNHEY and CDR2 SVGAGI. The CDR3 spans 13 residues. The CDR3: CASNRQSWNEQFF. CDR3 nucleotides: TGTGCCAGCAATCGACAGTCATGGAATGAGCAGTTCTTC.

The chain carries TRBV25-1 and TRBJ2-5; a weak D match, TRBD1 (6 bases). The CDR3 is 15 amino acids. Germline V gene lookup returns CDR1 MGHDK and CDR2 SYGVNS. Between the trimmed V and J ends, which lost 3 bases and 4 bases, there was a span of 15 bases. CDR3 loop: CASSDSYRVGETQYF. CDR3 sequence (DNA): TGTGCCAGCAGTGATTCGTACAGGGTGGGAGAGACCCAGTACTTC.

This chain links TRBV6-2 or TRBV6-3 with TRBJ1-2; D is uncertain. The length of the CDR3 is 13 residues. The V and J ends lost 2 bases and 0 bases respectively, with 4 bases between them. Germline values: CDR1 MNHEY, CDR2 SVGEGT. Here the CDR3 DNA reads TGTGCCAGCAGTTACCAGACTAACTATGGCTACACCTTC. Translating it yields CASSYQTNYGYTF.

This chain connects TRBV19 to TRBJ1-4; no clear D gene. CDR1 and CDR2 from the germline V gene are LNHDA and SQIVND (reference sequence). The CDR3 loop spans 16 amino acids. V lost 7 bases, J lost 2 bases, and 17 bases lay in between. The CDR3 spells CASNDPHRVTNEKLFF. CDR3 DNA: TGTGCCAGTAACGACCCCCATCGGGTGACTAATGAAAAACTGTTTTTT.